This TCR beta chain was obtained from a study of cytomegalovirus exposure and HLA in healthy donors. To note about this clone: Antigen: not known.

PCR amplification relied on 60 Vbeta primers (plus 13 Jbeta primers). The authors' processing: The count from a later analysis was 70 million to 85 million unique TCR beta chains, some 12 million of them shared. TCRdb's copy holds only in-frame clones and misses some; the assay was immunoSEQ multiplex PCR. The DNA gave D and trimming, while V, J and clone size come from that table. The sample holds about 160,000 clones; 70% to 85% are singletons and the top ten take 1.6%. Study-wide points: An assumption of roughly uniform sequencing depth across donors underlay the presence/absence analyses.

CDR3 length equals 14 residues. Germline values: CDR1 SGHDN, CDR2 FVKESK. The J segment lost 5 bases and the V segment lost 8 bases, leaving 8 bases of the junction unmatched. This chain connects TRBV14 to TRBJ2-2, with 7 bases identical to TRBD1. The receptor's source is a young woman in good health and CMV-seronegative. The sample was PBMCs. The CDR3 sequence is CASGQDTGTGELFF. The CDR3 DNA reads TGTGCCAGCGGACAGGATACAGGGACCGGGGAGCTGTTTTTT.